The clone carrying this T cell receptor (beta chain) was counted many times. Indicated time point: newly diagnosed GD, antithyroid drugs for less than 3 months. Making the TCR library involved RNA that had been extracted from PBMCs. Patients of an endocrinology department in Xi'an, China, were included. This sample stems from a study of regulatory T cells in long-lasting Graves disease. Arm-PCR with iRepertoire HTBI primers amplified the CDR3 regions for these TCR beta libraries. TCRdb used MiXCR to reprocess the multiplex PCR reads, holding one entry per CDR3 protein. Of hundreds of thousands of distinct CDR3 sequences listed, about a sixth are singletons. V shed 2 bases and J shed 9 bases, with 14 bases lying between them. CDR1 MNHNS and CDR2 SASEGT come from the germline V gene. This CDR3 spans 15 amino acids.

The sequences come from peripheral blood mononuclear cells (PBMCs), collected at new diagnosis, from a patient treated with antithyroid drugs. The clonotype was recovered from a female donor with Graves disease. The gene calls are TRBV6-1 and TRBJ1-6, with D perhaps matching TRBD1 (5 bases). The chain's CDR3 is CASSEQGRKSSPLHF. Here the CDR3 DNA reads TGTGCCAGCAGTGAACAGGGACGGAAAAGTTCACCCCTCCACTTT.